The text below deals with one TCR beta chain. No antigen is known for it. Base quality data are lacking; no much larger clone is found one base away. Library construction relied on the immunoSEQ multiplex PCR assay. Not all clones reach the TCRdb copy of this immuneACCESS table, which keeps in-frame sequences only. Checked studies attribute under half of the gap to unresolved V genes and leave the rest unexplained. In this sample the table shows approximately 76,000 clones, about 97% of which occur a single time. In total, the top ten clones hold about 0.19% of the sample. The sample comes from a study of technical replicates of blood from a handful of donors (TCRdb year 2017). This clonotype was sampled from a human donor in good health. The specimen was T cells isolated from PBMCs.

The CDR3 region has the sequence CASSQDHLRTGRETQYF. In nucleotide form, the sequence is TGCGCCAGCAGCCAAGATCATCTTAGGACAGGGAGGGAGACCCAGTACTTC. This chain is built from TRBV4-1 and TRBJ2-5; 8 central bases correspond to TRBD1. Counted from cysteine to phenylalanine, this CDR3 has 17 amino acids. Just CDR3 DNA is preserved here, 51 bases in frame from base 1. The V end gives up 0 bases and the J end 5 bases, leaving 11 bases in the junction not matched to a gene. CDR1 and CDR2, looked up from the germline V gene, are MGHRA and YSYEKL.